A selection of T cell receptor beta chains follows, all from one sample in a study of T cell responses to AZD1222 COVID-19 vaccine. Here immunoSEQ multiplex PCR was the method, and the copy in TCRdb shows in-frame clones only, minus some. The repertoire holds over 150,000 clones, with roughly nine tenths as singletons. The sequencing here drew on peripheral blood, taken on day 0 of MenACWY control vaccination. The source of these receptors is an adult in good health. Each CDR3 is given with its conserved first and last residue. Each record gives: clone size, J gene, D gene, V gene, CDR3 protein, CDR3 DNA. The D gene is left open where the match is weak. Clone size appears in some rows only: once, few, many, or a class for an expanded clone.

>-|TRBJ2-1|TRBD2|TRBV7-2
CASSFTGGPYNEQFF
TGTGCCAGCAGCTTCACGGGAGGGCCCTACAATGAGCAGTTCTTC
>-|TRBJ1-2|TRBD1|TRBV5-1
CASSWPPGQGSGYGYTF
TGCGCCAGCAGCTGGCCCCCGGGACAGGGGTCTGGCTATGGCTACACCTTC
>-|TRBJ2-1|-|TRBV6-5
CASRRADEQFF
TGTGCCAGCAGACGGGCTGATGAGCAGTTCTTC
>-|TRBJ1-4|-|TRBV5-1
CASSSGTAGEKLFF
TGCGCCAGCAGTTCCGGGACCGCGGGTGAAAAACTGTTTTTT
>few|TRBJ2-7|TRBD1|TRBV6-5
CASSYSTGVGEQYF
TGTGCCAGCAGTTACTCGACAGGGGTCGGGGAGCAGTACTTC
>-|TRBJ2-2|-|TRBV7-4
CADLDLDTGELFF
TGTGCCGATTTGGATTTGGACACCGGGGAGCTGTTTTTT
>-|TRBJ1-2|TRBD1|TRBV28
CASILQGGYNYGYTF
TGTGCCAGCATCTTACAGGGGGGATATAACTATGGCTACACCTTC
>few|TRBJ1-1|-|TRBV7-2
CASSLVWSGPQVEAFF
TGTGCCAGCAGCTTAGTTTGGTCAGGGCCCCAGGTGGAAGCTTTCTTT
>-|TRBJ1-2|-|TRBV4-3
CASSQETVNYGYTF
TGCGCCAGCAGCCAAGAGACGGTAAACTATGGCTACACCTTC
>few|TRBJ2-3|-|TRBV30
CAWRRGPAGDTQYF
TGTGCCTGGAGGAGGGGCCCAGCAGGAGATACGCAGTATTTT
>-|TRBJ2-2|-|TRBV6-5
CAGRRWTNSGELFF
TGTGCCGGCAGACGTTGGACTAACTCCGGGGAGCTGTTTTTT
>few|TRBJ1-1|-|TRBV6-2/TRBV6-3
CASSPIPRSTEAFF
TGTGCCAGCAGTCCAATACCTAGGAGCACTGAAGCTTTCTTT
>-|TRBJ1-2|-|TRBV30
CAWSVPFLGSTYGYTF
TGTGCCTGGAGTGTACCGTTCCTAGGTTCCACCTATGGCTACACCTTC
>-|TRBJ1-2|TRBD1|TRBV18
CASSPRVVGQGGYTF
TGTGCCAGCTCACCCCGTGTCGTGGGACAGGGTGGCTACACCTTC
>once|TRBJ1-2|-|TRBV5-4
CASSLIELSGGYTF
TGTGCCAGCAGCTTGATAGAACTATCGGGTGGCTACACCTTC
>-|TRBJ2-7|-|TRBV27
CASSLRGRYEQYF
TGTGCCAGCAGTTTACGGGGGCGGTACGAGCAGTACTTC
>-|TRBJ1-5|-|TRBV30
CAWRRPDSQAQPQHF
TGTGCCTGGAGACGACCGGACAGCCAGGCTCAGCCCCAGCATTTT
>-|TRBJ1-5|-|TRBV18
CASSAHEGQPQHF
TGTGCCAGCTCGGCCCACGAAGGTCAGCCCCAGCATTTT
>-|TRBJ1-2|-|TRBV9
CASRGADYGYTF
TGTGCCAGCAGGGGGGCAGACTATGGCTACACCTTC
>-|TRBJ2-6|-|TRBV7-9
CASSLARGTGANVLTF
TGTGCCAGCAGCTTAGCGCGAGGGACTGGGGCCAACGTCCTGACTTTC
>-|TRBJ1-4|TRBD1|TRBV24-1
CATGGQGNEKLFF
TGTGCCACCGGAGGACAGGGTAATGAAAAACTGTTTTTT
>-|TRBJ1-3|TRBD1|TRBV19
CASSIHQGAGNTIYF
TGTGCCAGTAGTATTCACCAGGGGGCTGGAAACACCATATATTTT
>-|TRBJ1-6|-|TRBV7-2
CASSSQQVSNSPLHF
TGTGCCAGCAGCTCCCAACAGGTTTCCAATTCACCCCTCCACTTT
>-|TRBJ2-1|TRBD2|TRBV6-5
CASSFFSGKGNEQFF
TGTGCCAGCAGTTTTTTTAGCGGGAAAGGCAATGAGCAGTTCTTC
>-|TRBJ2-7|-|TRBV7-7
CASSPFEGGSYEQYF
TGTGCTAGCAGCCCCTTCGAGGGGGGCTCCTACGAGCAGTACTTC
>-|TRBJ1-6|TRBD1|TRBV10-3
CAISEAQGGDSPLHF
TGTGCCATCAGTGAAGCGCAGGGGGGAGATTCACCCCTCCACTTT
>once|TRBJ2-4|-|TRBV3-1/TRBV3-2
CASSQDPVAKNIQYF
TGTGCCAGCAGCCAAGATCCAGTAGCCAAAAACATTCAGTACTTC
>-|TRBJ1-4|TRBD1|TRBV4-2
CASSHSGTATNEKLFF
TGTGCCAGCAGCCATTCGGGGACAGCAACTAATGAAAAACTGTTTTTT
>once|TRBJ1-5|TRBD1|TRBV3-1/TRBV3-2
CASSLRFARGRWYQPQHF
TGTGCCAGCAGCCTAAGATTTGCCAGGGGGCGATGGTATCAGCCCCAGCATTTT
>-|TRBJ1-5|-|TRBV28
CASSPWGPNQPQHF
TGTGCCAGCAGTCCATGGGGACCCAATCAGCCCCAGCATTTT
>-|TRBJ1-4|-|TRBV4-1
CASSPEGGLYEKLFF
TGCGCCAGCAGCCCCGAGGGGGGCTTGTATGAAAAACTGTTTTTT
>-|TRBJ1-1|-|TRBV5-4
CASRYGTVNTEAFF
TGTGCCAGCAGATATGGGACGGTGAACACTGAAGCTTTCTTT
>-|TRBJ1-4|-|TRBV5-6
CASSLGPPTRFEEKLFF
TGTGCCAGCAGCTTGGGGCCCCCAACAAGGTTTGAAGAAAAACTGTTTTTT
>-|TRBJ2-1|TRBD1|TRBV19
CATRDSYNEQFF
TGTGCCACCAGGGACAGCTACAATGAGCAGTTCTTC
>-|TRBJ1-2|TRBD1|TRBV10-1
CASSEGGGNGYTF
TGCGCCAGCAGTGAAGGAGGGGGCAATGGCTACACCTTC
>-|TRBJ1-5|-|TRBV5-8
CASSLGFSNQPQHF
TGTGCCAGCAGCTTGGGATTTAGCAATCAGCCCCAGCATTTT
>-|TRBJ2-7|-|TRBV7-2
CASSLETGLLNEQYF
TGTGCCAGCAGCCTAGAGACAGGTCTTTTAAACGAGCAGTACTTC
>-|TRBJ1-5|TRBD1|TRBV2
CAGSDRGNQPQHF
TGTGCCGGGTCGGACAGGGGGAATCAGCCCCAGCATTTT
>-|TRBJ2-3|TRBD1|TRBV19
CASREPGQAFTDTQYF
TGTGCCAGTAGGGAGCCGGGACAGGCCTTCACAGATACGCAGTATTTT
>-|TRBJ1-2|-|TRBV11-1
CASSLWPIGQDYGYTF
TGTGCCAGCAGCTTGTGGCCAATAGGGCAGGACTATGGCTACACCTTC
>-|TRBJ1-2|-|TRBV25-1
CASPPGRCYGYTF
TGTGCCAGCCCCCCGGGGAGATGCTATGGCTACACCTTC